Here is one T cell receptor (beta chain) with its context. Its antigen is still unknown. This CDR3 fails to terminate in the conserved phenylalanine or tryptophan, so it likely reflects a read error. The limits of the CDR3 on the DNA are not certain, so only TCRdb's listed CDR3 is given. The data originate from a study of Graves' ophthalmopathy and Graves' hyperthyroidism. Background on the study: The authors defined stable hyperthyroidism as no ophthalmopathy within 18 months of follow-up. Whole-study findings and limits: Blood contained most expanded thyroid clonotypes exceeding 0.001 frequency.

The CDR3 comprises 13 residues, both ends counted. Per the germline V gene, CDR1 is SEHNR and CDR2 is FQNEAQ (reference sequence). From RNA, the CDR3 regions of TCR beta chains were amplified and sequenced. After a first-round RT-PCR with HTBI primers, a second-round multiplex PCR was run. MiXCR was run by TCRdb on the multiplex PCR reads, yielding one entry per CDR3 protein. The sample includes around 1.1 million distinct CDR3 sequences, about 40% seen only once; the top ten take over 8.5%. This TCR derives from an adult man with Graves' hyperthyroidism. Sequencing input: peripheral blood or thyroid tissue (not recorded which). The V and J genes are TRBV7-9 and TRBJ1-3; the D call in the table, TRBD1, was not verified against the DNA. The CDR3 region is CASSSGAGAGGVT.